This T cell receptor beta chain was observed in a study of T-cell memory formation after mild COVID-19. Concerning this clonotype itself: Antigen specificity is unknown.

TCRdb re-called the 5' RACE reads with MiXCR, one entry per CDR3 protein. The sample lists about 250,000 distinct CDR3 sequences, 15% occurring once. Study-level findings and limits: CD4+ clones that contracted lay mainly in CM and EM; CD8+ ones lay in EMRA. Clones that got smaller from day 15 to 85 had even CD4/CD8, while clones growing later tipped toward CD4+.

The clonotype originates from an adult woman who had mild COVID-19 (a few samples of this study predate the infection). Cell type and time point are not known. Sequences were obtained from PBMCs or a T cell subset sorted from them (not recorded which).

The CDR3 DNA reads TGTGCCAGCAGCTTGGGGGGGGACTACAATGAGCAGTTCTTC. Translating gives CASSLGGDYNEQFF. The chain links TRBV7-9 to TRBJ2-1, with TRBD2 matching 7 bases. The CDR3 length is 14 residues. Germline CDR1 is SEHNR and CDR2 is FQNEAQ (reference sequence). Trimming took 3 bases from V and 3 from J; bases not matched to a gene: 2.